This T cell receptor beta chain was retrieved from a study of cytotoxic CD8 clonotypes in ibrutinib-treated CLL. Study overall: Among the samples, the mean was about 260,000 productive templates and roughly 96,000 productive rearrangements.

Findings and limits, study-wide: At ibrutinib response, clonality increased, and at progression it declined back toward baseline. Clonality was higher at baseline than in age-matched healthy donors and tracked circulating CD8+ T-cell counts.

TCRdb's table, derived via immunoSEQ multiplex PCR, lists solely in-frame clones and lacks some. Here the sample spans 10,000 to 15,000 clones, around 62% being singletons. As for this clone: The target antigen is unknown.

Cryopreserved PBMCs supplied 1.5 to 2.5 micrograms of genomic DNA for TCR beta libraries. This sequence was found in a human donor with chronic lymphocytic leukemia. Sequenced here: PBMCs, sampled before ibrutinib treatment.

DNA for the CDR3: TGTGCCAGCAGCGGAGATGGGACTCCGGGAGATACGCAGTATTTT. It specifies CASSGDGTPGDTQYF. This chain links TRBV9 with TRBJ2-3, with D possibly being TRBD2 (6 bases). CDR3 length equals 15 residues. The V gene's germline CDR1 is SGDLS and CDR2 YYNGEE. Trimming cost V 3 bases and J 5 bases, with 16 bases left between them.